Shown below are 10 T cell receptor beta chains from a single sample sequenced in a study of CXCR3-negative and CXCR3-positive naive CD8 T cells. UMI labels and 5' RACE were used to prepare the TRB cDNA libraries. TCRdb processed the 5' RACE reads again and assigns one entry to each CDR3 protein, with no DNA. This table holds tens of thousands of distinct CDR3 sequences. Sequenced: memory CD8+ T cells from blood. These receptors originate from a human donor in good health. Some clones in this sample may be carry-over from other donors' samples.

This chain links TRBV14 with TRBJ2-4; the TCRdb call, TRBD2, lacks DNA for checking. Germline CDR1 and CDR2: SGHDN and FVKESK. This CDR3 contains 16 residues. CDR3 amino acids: CASSQVKGPAKNIQYF.

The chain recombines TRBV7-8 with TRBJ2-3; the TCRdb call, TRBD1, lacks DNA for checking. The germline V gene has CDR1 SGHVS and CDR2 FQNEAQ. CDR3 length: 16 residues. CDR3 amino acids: CASSQTGGQSTDTQYF.

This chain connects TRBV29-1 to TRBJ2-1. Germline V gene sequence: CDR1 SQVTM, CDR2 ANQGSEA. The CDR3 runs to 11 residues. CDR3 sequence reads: CSVDIWDEQFF.

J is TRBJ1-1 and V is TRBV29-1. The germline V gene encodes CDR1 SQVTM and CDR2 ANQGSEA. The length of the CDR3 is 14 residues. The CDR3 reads CSVVDVKGNTEAFF.

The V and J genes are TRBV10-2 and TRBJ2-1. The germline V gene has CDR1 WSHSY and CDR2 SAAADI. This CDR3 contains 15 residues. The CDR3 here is CASSPDATSYNEQFF.

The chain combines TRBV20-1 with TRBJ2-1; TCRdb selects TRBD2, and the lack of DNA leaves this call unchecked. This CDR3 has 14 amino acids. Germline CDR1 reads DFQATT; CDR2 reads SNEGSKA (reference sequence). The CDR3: CSARDRVGSNEQFF.

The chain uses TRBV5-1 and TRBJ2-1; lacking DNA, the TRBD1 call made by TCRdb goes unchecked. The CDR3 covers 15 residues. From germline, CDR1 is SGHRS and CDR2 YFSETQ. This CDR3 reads CASSLGTGTGDEQFF.

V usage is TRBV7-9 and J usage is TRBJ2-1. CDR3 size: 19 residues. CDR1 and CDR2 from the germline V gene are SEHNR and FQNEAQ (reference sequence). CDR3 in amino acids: CASSLKATQAQKEKAEQFF.

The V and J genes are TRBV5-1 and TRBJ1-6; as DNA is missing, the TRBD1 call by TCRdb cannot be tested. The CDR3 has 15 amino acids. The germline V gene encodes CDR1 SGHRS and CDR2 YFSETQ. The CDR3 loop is CASSSGGRGSSPLHF.

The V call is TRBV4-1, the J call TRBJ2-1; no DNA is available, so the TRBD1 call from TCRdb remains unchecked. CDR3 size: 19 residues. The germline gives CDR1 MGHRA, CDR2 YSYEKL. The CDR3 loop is CASSQEDPGVTGRYNEQFF.